This T cell receptor (beta chain) was recovered during a study of long-term antiretroviral therapy in people with HIV. Study-wide results and caveats: The range of CDR3 lengths in HIV repertoires proved narrower than that found in controls. There were no data on ART adherence, viral resistance or therapy changes, a gap that limits inferences about post-ART repertoire changes. Transplant donor controls retained higher diversity, though diversity increased after ART.

Concerning this clone itself: Its antigen is undetermined.

Every one of the donors gave at least one pre-ART PBMC sample and at least two post-ART PBMC samples. The assay used was immunoSEQ (version v3.0), run at survey level. Libraries were prepared by immunoSEQ multiplex PCR; TCRdb keeps only in-frame clonotypes and omits some of them. The data hold about 43,000 clones, with approximately 94% observed a single time. The germline V and J ends were trimmed by 0 bases and 11 bases, with 20 bases remaining between them. CDR1 is MNHEY and CDR2 is SVGAGI in the germline V gene. This CDR3 contains 16 residues. Here the sequenced sample was unsorted PBMCs, taken around 9.2 years after starting antiretroviral therapy. The sequence came from a young man with HIV. The chain carries TRBV6-5 and TRBJ2-4; D not resolved. The CDR3 sequence is CASSYSRTEPTAVQYF. Here the CDR3 DNA reads TGTGCCAGCAGTTACTCGAGAACGGAACCGACGGCGGTTCAGTACTTC.